Below are 9 T cell receptor beta chains sequenced from a single sample in a study of cytomegalovirus exposure and HLA in healthy donors. This PCR relied on a set of 60 Vbeta primers and 13 Jbeta primers. The table came from immunoSEQ multiplex PCR; TCRdb's copy has only in-frame clones and leaves some out. The profile shows some 65,000 clones, less than 70% of them singletons. The material sequenced was PBMCs. The receptors originated from a young man in good health and CMV-seronegative.

This chain joins TRBV5-1 and TRBJ1-2; the D gene is possibly TRBD1 (6 bases). Trimming removed 0 bases from V and 8 bases from J, with 14 bases in between. Germline values: CDR1 SGHRS, CDR2 YFSETQ. The CDR3 is made up of 14 amino acids. CDR3 region: CASSLGHPDRGYTF. CDR3 coding DNA: TGCGCCAGCAGCTTGGGACACCCCGACAGGGGCTACACCTTC.

In this sample, this clone turned up a few times. The chain recombines TRBV29-1 with TRBJ2-5; no reliable D call. V was shortened by 1 base and J by 5 bases, with 5 bases between the two germline ends. Germline V gene data show CDR1 as SQVTM and CDR2 as ANQGSEA. CDR3 size: 11 residues. Written as DNA, the CDR3 is TGCAGCGTTGAAGCCGGGGAGACCCAGTACTTC. Amino acids: CSVEAGETQYF.

This sequence joins TRBV21-1 and TRBJ2-3; TRBD2, the D gene given by the table, was not confirmed from the DNA. TRBV21-1 is labeled a pseudogene. The CDR3 consists of 13 residues. The CDR3 region is CASSKIPRDTQYF. Here the CDR3 DNA reads TGTGCCAGCAGCAAAATACCTAGGGATACGCAGTATTTT.

V gene TRBV4-2 combines with J gene TRBJ2-5, with 10 bases aligning to TRBD1. V lost 2 bases and J lost 4; bases outside the gene matches: 4. Germline V gene data show CDR1 as LGHNA and CDR2 as YNFKEQ. CDR3 length equals 15 residues. The CDR3 loop reads CASSQSTGGTETQYF. CDR3 nucleotide sequence: TGTGCCAGCAGCCAATCGACAGGGGGCACAGAGACCCAGTACTTC.

CDR3 coding DNA: TGTGCCAGCAGTCCCGGACAGCCATTAACCGAGCAGTACTTC. Translating gives CASSPGQPLTEQYF. The rearrangement links TRBV7-2 to TRBJ2-7; D possibly corresponds to TRBD1 (6 bases). Germline V gives CDR1 SGHTA, CDR2 FQGNSA. Between the trimmed V and J ends, which lost 6 bases and 6 bases, there was a span of 18 bases. This CDR3 is built from 14 residues.

The gene calls are TRBV13 and TRBJ1-2, with 8 bases aligning to TRBD1. The junction had 5 bases not matched to a gene; V was cut back by 5 bases and J by 6 bases. This CDR3 comprises 13 residues. CDR1 is PRHDT and CDR2 is FYEKMQ in the germline V gene (reference sequence). The CDR3 sequence: CASSLDRDHGYTF. CDR3 sequence (DNA): TGTGCCAGCAGCCTGGACAGGGATCATGGCTACACCTTC.

The chain joins TRBV7-2 to TRBJ2-5, with D possibly being TRBD1 (5 bases). The CDR3 runs 15 residues. Per the germline V gene, CDR1 is SGHTA and CDR2 is FQGNSA. Trimming removed 0 bases at V and 2 bases at J, with 10 bases between. Written as DNA, the CDR3 is TGTGCCAGCAGCTTAGCGAATCGACAGCAAGAGACCCAGTACTTC. This gives the protein CASSLANRQQETQYF.

The chain combines TRBV7-9 with TRBJ1-1, with D perhaps matching TRBD1 (6 bases). The germline V and J ends were trimmed by 3 bases and 1 base, with 18 bases remaining between them. The CDR3 totals 17 residues. Looked up from germline, CDR1 is SEHNR and CDR2 is FQNEAQ (reference sequence). The chain's CDR3 is CASSFIPQGHQNTEAFF. DNA for the CDR3: TGTGCCAGCAGCTTCATACCCCAGGGACACCAGAACACTGAAGCTTTCTTT.

This clone has more than one count but fewer than ten. This sequence joins TRBV27 and TRBJ2-7; TRBD1 might be the D (6 bases). The length of the CDR3 is 14 residues. In germline, CDR1 is MNHEY, CDR2 SMNVEV (reference sequence). V was trimmed by 3 bases and J by 4 bases, leaving 13 bases between them. The CDR3 loop is CASSLGAYYYEQYF. CDR3 nucleotides: TGTGCCAGCAGTTTGGGGGCTTACTATTACGAGCAGTACTTC.